The rows below give T cell receptor beta chains drawn from one sample of a study of post-analysis software for immune sequencing data. TCRdb analysed the PCR reads with MiXCR anew, one entry per CDR3 protein. The profile shows hundreds of thousands of distinct CDR3 sequences, less than 35% of them singletons. The specimen was blood. Receptor source: a girl between 5 and 17 years old with multiple sclerosis. The CDR3 runs from the conserved cysteine through the conserved F or W. The order of the fields is clone size, J gene, D gene, V gene, CDR3 DNA, CDR3 protein. The D gene is left open where the match is weak. Size is stated for part of the rows, as once, few or many counts, or as a class when the clone is expanded.

size: NA; J: TRBJ2-2; D: NA; V: TRBV6-5; DNA: TGTGCCAGCAGTATGACAGGTCTGGCCGGGGAGCTGTTTTTT; CDR3: CASSMTGLAGELFF
size: few; J: TRBJ2-5; D: TRBD2; V: TRBV4-1; DNA: TGCGCCAGCAGCCAAGCAGAGGGACTAGCGGGGGATGAGACCCAGTACTTC; CDR3: CASSQAEGLAGDETQYF
size: NA; J: TRBJ2-2; D: NA; V: TRBV27; DNA: TGTGCCAGCAGTTTACTCCTTATAGGGCTCCCCGGGGAGCTGTTTTTT; CDR3: CASSLLLIGLPGELFF
size: few; J: TRBJ2-7; D: NA; V: TRBV9; DNA: TGTGCCAGCAGCGTGGCTGCCTCCTACGAGCAGTACTTC; CDR3: CASSVAASYEQYF
size: once; J: TRBJ1-5; D: NA; V: TRBV4-1; DNA: TGCGCCAGCAGCCAAGTTATGGGGTTACGGCAGCCCCAGCATTTT; CDR3: CASSQVMGLRQPQHF
size: NA; J: TRBJ1-1; D: TRBD1; V: TRBV6-2/TRBV6-3; DNA: TGTGCCAGCAGCCTACTAGACCAGGGGGGGGATGCTGAAGCTTTCTTT; CDR3: CASSLLDQGGDAEAFF
size: NA; J: TRBJ2-5; D: NA; V: TRBV20-1; DNA: TGCAGTGTGGCCAGGGGGGCAGAGACCCAGTACTTC; CDR3: CSVARGAETQYF
size: many; J: TRBJ2-1; D: TRBD2; V: TRBV12-3/TRBV12-4; DNA: TGTGCCAGCAGTTCCGGGACTAGCGGCTACAATGAGCAGTTCTTC; CDR3: CASSSGTSGYNEQFF
size: few; J: TRBJ2-1; D: NA; V: TRBV27; DNA: TGTGCCAGCAGTTCCTCGGGGTATGAGCAGTTCTTC; CDR3: CASSSSGYEQFF
size: few; J: TRBJ1-4; D: TRBD1; V: TRBV7-9; DNA: TGTGCCAGCAGCCGACAGGGCATTAATGAAAAACTGTTTTTT; CDR3: CASSRQGINEKLFF